The 5 T cell receptor beta chains given below trace back to one sample, sequenced in a study of T cell responses to AZD1222 COVID-19 vaccine. TCRdb's copy holds only in-frame clones and misses some; the assay was immunoSEQ multiplex PCR. The data hold approximately 150,000 clones, with around nine tenths observed a single time. The sample here was peripheral blood, taken 28 days after the second AZD1222 dose. The source of these receptors is an adult who received the AZD1222 COVID-19 vaccine.

This rearrangement joins TRBV21-1 to TRBJ2-5; TRBD2 reflects the table's D call only, with no check against the DNA. TRBV21-1 is recorded as a pseudogene. The CDR3 loop spans 13 amino acids. This chain's CDR3 is CASSKEGRKTQYF. CDR3 DNA sequence: TGTGCCAGCAGCAAAGAAGGGAGAAAGACCCAGTACTTC.

DNA for the CDR3: TGTGCCAGCAGTTATATGACAGAAAGGAATCAGCCCCAGCATTTT. Protein sequence: CASSYMTERNQPQHF. V is TRBV6-6 and J is TRBJ1-5, with D maybe TRBD1 (5 bases). The CDR3 loop spans 15 amino acids. Germline V lookup: CDR1 MNHNY, CDR2 SVGAGI (reference sequence). The V gene lost 3 bases and the J gene lost 4 bases, with 13 bases spanning the gap.

This chain connects TRBV9 to TRBJ2-2; a weak D match, TRBD2 (5 bases). CDR1 SGDLS and CDR2 YYNGEE come from the germline V gene. Trimming removed 4 bases at V and 1 base at J, with 11 bases between. This CDR3 is built from 15 residues. CDR3 loop: CASSPRGGNTGELFF. Here the CDR3 DNA reads TGTGCCAGCAGCCCCCGGGGTGGGAACACCGGGGAGCTGTTTTTT.

J is TRBJ1-1 and V is TRBV3-1 (or the pseudogene TRBV3-2), with 7 nucleotides matching TRBD1. The ends lost 4 bases at V and 3 bases at J; junction bases unmatched: 8. Germline V gives CDR1 LGHDT, CDR2 YNNKEL (reference sequence). The length of the CDR3 is 15 residues. The CDR3 loop reads CASSRVTGLDTEAFF. CDR3 bases: TGTGCCAGCAGCCGAGTGACAGGGCTGGACACTGAAGCTTTCTTT.

The chain couples TRBV7-9 to TRBJ2-7, with 9 bases that match TRBD1. The CDR3 spans 15 residues. Germline V gene data show CDR1 as SEHNR and CDR2 as FQNEAQ (reference sequence). Unmatched junction bases numbered 8, after V lost 3 bases and J lost 5 bases. The CDR3 coding sequence is TGTGCCAGCAGCTTTTGGGACAGGGAGGTGGACGAGCAGTACTTC. Protein product: CASSFWDREVDEQYF.